These 24 T cell receptor beta chains were sequenced from one sample in a study of T cells after yellow fever vaccination. TCRdb re-analysed the 5' RACE reads in MiXCR, keeping a single row per CDR3 protein. The repertoire includes fewer than 90,000 distinct CDR3 sequences, more than 5.5% of them detected once, and roughly 33% sits in the top ten. The specimen was CD8+ T cells sorted from PBMCs, collected 4 to 6 days after the first yellow fever vaccination. These receptor sequences come from a man in his late teens or twenties who received the YFV17D yellow fever vaccine.

The V call is TRBV12-3 or TRBV12-4, the J call TRBJ1-1; unclear D gene. V was cut by 8 bases and J by 6 bases, with 16 bases left in between. The CDR3 length is 13 residues. In nucleotides, the CDR3 is TGTGCCAGCCGTCAACTTGGGGTACCTGAAGCTTTCTTT. It specifies CASRQLGVPEAFF.

This clonotype was seen repeatedly, ten times or more. The chain joins TRBV29-1 to TRBJ2-7; 10 nucleotides line up with TRBD1. Germline V gene data show CDR1 as SQVTM and CDR2 as ANQGSEA. V was pared by 2 bases and J by 5 bases, with 6 bases of the junction left unmatched. This CDR3 is 14 amino acids long. The CDR3 sequence is CSVELVGQGDEQYV. The CDR3 nucleotides are TGCAGCGTTGAACTGGTAGGACAGGGGGACGAGCAGTACGTC.

The chain has TRBV12-5 and TRBJ1-2; TRBD1 matches 10 bases. Germline V lookup: CDR1 LGHNT, CDR2 FRNRAP. The CDR3 contains 12 residues. V shed 5 bases, J shed 6 bases, and the junction held 0 bases outside the gene matches. CDR3 in DNA: TGTGCTAGTGGTGACAGGGGGCATGGCTACACCTTC. It translates to CASGDRGHGYTF.

The CDR3 DNA is TGTGCCAGCAGTTTCGCAGGGAGGACGCGAGAGCAGTTCTTC. Protein: CASSFAGRTREQFF. V usage is TRBV27 and J usage is TRBJ2-1; weak D call: TRBD2 (6 bases). The CDR3 contains 14 residues. V lost 3 bases and J lost 10, with 16 bases in between. CDR1 MNHEY and CDR2 SMNVEV come from the germline V gene (reference sequence).

This clonotype was seen ten or more times. The CDR3 loop reads CSVRPMNTEAFF. The DNA of the CDR3 is TGCAGCGTCCGACCCATGAACACTGAAGCTTTCTTT. The genes are TRBV29-1 and TRBJ1-1; D unresolved. The V end was cut by 6 bases, the J end by 0 bases, with 8 bases between. The CDR3 is 12 residues long. The germline CDR1 and CDR2 sequences are SQVTM and ANQGSEA.

This clonotype showed up many times. The genes are TRBV29-1 and TRBJ2-7, with 8 bases identical to TRBD2. Germline CDR1 SQVTM, CDR2 ANQGSEA. The CDR3 totals 13 residues. V gave up 6 bases and J gave up 0 bases; unmatched junction bases: 4. CDR3 region: CSVGAGDSYEQYV. CDR3 DNA sequence: TGCAGCGTGGGAGCGGGGGACTCCTACGAGCAGTACGTC.

This clonotype was counted a few times. V gene TRBV28 combines with J gene TRBJ2-4; D may be TRBD1 or TRBD2 (5 bases each). Per germline, CDR1 MDHEN and CDR2 SYDVKM. The CDR3 is 17 amino acids. Trimming took 7 bases from V and 0 from J, leaving 19 bases between them. The CDR3 sequence: CASTKIRDGRAKNIQYF. The CDR3 DNA follows: TGTGCCAGCACCAAGATCCGGGACGGCCGAGCCAAAAACATTCAGTACTTC.

Many counts were recorded for this clonotype. The chain joins TRBV7-2 to TRBJ2-3; TRBD2 matches at 10 bases. The trim removed 4 bases at V and 4 bases at J, leaving 11 bases unmatched. Germline V gene data show CDR1 as SGHTA and CDR2 as FQGNSA. The CDR3 sequence is 17 residues long. The CDR3 loop reads CASSSAIGTSVADTQYF. The CDR3 nucleotides read TGTGCCAGCAGCTCAGCCATAGGGACTAGCGTCGCAGATACGCAGTATTTT.

In this sample, this clonotype turned up a few times. The rearrangement links TRBV7-9 to TRBJ2-1; D is unclear. From germline, CDR1 is SEHNR and CDR2 FQNEAQ (reference sequence). V shed 3 bases and J shed 1 base, with 7 bases lying between them. This CDR3 comprises 14 residues. CDR3 loop: CASSFDSSYNEQFF. The CDR3 DNA reads as TGTGCCAGCAGCTTTGACTCATCCTACAATGAGCAGTTCTTC.

This clonotype has only a few counts. This chain uses TRBV3-1 with TRBJ1-6; 10 bases line up with TRBD1. The CDR3 spans 17 residues. With V trimmed by 1 base and J by 9 bases, 9 bases remained unmatched. Germline loops: CDR1 LGHDT, CDR2 YNNKEL (reference sequence). CDR3 region: CASSQVKTGGFGSPLHF. CDR3 DNA: TGTGCCAGCAGCCAAGTTAAGACAGGGGGCTTTGGTTCACCCCTCCACTTT.

In this sample, this clonotype turned up many times. This chain joins TRBV9 and TRBJ1-2, with 8 bases fitting TRBD1. The length of the CDR3 is 14 residues. J lost 4 bases, V lost 4 bases, and 6 bases had no gene match. Germline-derived CDR1 and CDR2 are SGDLS and YYNGEE. Here the CDR3 DNA reads TGTGCCAGCAGCACAAGACAGGGGCTCTATGGCTACACCTTC. This gives the protein CASSTRQGLYGYTF.

At least ten counts were recorded for this clonotype. CDR3 DNA: TGTGCCAGCGCTAGCGGGGGGGCACCAGATACGCAGTATTTT. Protein: CASASGGAPDTQYF. This sequence joins TRBV7-2 and TRBJ2-3; 12 bases are a match to TRBD2. Germline V gene sequence: CDR1 SGHTA, CDR2 FQGNSA. Unmatched junction bases numbered 4, after V lost 8 bases and J lost 4 bases. The CDR3 covers 14 residues. Complete variable domain (other parts from reference TRBV7-2 and TRBJ2-3): GAGVSQSPSNKVTEKGKDVELRCDPISGHTALYWYRQSLGQGLEFLIYFQGNSAPDKSGLPSDRFSAERTGGSVSTLTIQRTQQEDSAVYLCASASGGAPDTQYFGPGTRLTVL.

This clonotype was picked up one time. The chain combines TRBV5-8 with TRBJ2-7; tentative D call: TRBD2 (6 bases). The CDR3 has 13 residues. From germline, CDR1 is SGHTS and CDR2 YDEGEE. With 8 bases removed from V and 2 bases from J, the gap between germline ends came to 14 bases. Here the CDR3 DNA reads TGTGCCAGGGGCCCCCCGGGGGCCTACGAGCAGTACTTC. It translates to CARGPPGAYEQYF.

The rearrangement links TRBV6-2 or TRBV6-3 to TRBJ2-7; TRBD2 agrees at 7 bases. This CDR3 contains 13 residues. Per the germline V gene, CDR1 is MNHEY and CDR2 is SVGEGT. V shed 2 bases and J 6 bases; nucleotides not matched to a gene: 4. This CDR3 reads CASSYGPGGEQYV. The CDR3 region has the DNA TGTGCCAGCAGTTACGGTCCGGGAGGCGAGCAGTACGTC.

There are many counts of this clonotype. This chain links TRBV4-3 with TRBJ2-7; D gene unclear. The V end lost 0 bases, the J end lost 3 bases, and 9 bases lay between the germline ends. Germline CDR1 is LGHNA and CDR2 is YSLEER. This CDR3 has 14 residues. The CDR3 spells CASSQDPTGYEQYF. The CDR3 coding sequence is TGCGCCAGCAGCCAAGACCCCACGGGCTACGAGCAGTACTTC.

This clonotype was detected only a few times. The chain recombines TRBV28 with TRBJ2-1; no reliable D call. V dropped 5 bases and J dropped 6 bases, with 8 bases sitting between them. CDR1 is MDHEN, CDR2 SYDVKM, per germline. The CDR3 is 12 residues long. CDR3 sequence reads: CASSLNTNEQFF. The CDR3 DNA follows: TGTGCCAGCAGTCTGAATACCAATGAGCAGTTCTTC. The complete variable domain, with remaining parts taken from reference TRBV28 and TRBJ2-1, reads DVKVTQSSRYLVKRTGEKVFLECVQDMDHENMFWYRQDPGLGLRLIYFSYDVKMKEKGDIPEGYSVSREKKERFSLILESASTNQTSMYLCASSLNTNEQFFGPGTRLTVL.

Many counts were recorded for this clonotype. This chain's CDR3 is CASSLERLAGQETQYF. CDR3 nucleotide sequence: TGTGCCAGCAGTTTAGAAAGACTAGCGGGCCAAGAGACCCAGTACTTC. The chain uses TRBV12-3 or TRBV12-4 and TRBJ2-5; TRBD2 matches 10 bases. The length of the CDR3 is 16 residues. Trimming cost V 1 base and J 1 base; bases outside gene matches: 3.

This clonotype was recorded many times. The chain couples TRBV4-3 to TRBJ1-6, with D perhaps matching TRBD1 (5 bases). There are 14 residues in the CDR3. Trimming removed 0 bases from V and 10 bases from J, with 10 bases in between. Per germline, CDR1 LGHNA and CDR2 YSLEER. The CDR3 bases are TGCGCCAGCAGCCAAGATCAGGGATGGTCACCCCTCCACTTT. Its protein is CASSQDQGWSPLHF.

The rearrangement joins TRBV10-3 to TRBJ1-6, with TRBD1 matching 7 bases. The CDR3 length is 15 residues. Germline CDR1 is ENHRY and CDR2 is SYGVKD. Trimming removed 6 bases from V and 7 bases from J; junction bases left unmatched: 9. The CDR3 DNA is TGTGCCATCAGCGAGAGCCGGGACAGCAATTCACCCCTCCACTTT. Translating gives CAISESRDSNSPLHF.

Only a few counts were recorded for this clonotype. The V call is TRBV4-1, the J call TRBJ1-1, with D unclear. CDR1 is MGHRA, CDR2 YSYEKL, per germline. This CDR3 is 16 amino acids long. Trimming removed 0 bases at V and 2 bases at J, with 13 bases between. CDR3 residues: CASSQDTVTGNTEAFF. CDR3 DNA: TGCGCCAGCAGCCAAGATACAGTCACGGGAAACACTGAAGCTTTCTTT.

This clonotype occurred a few times. J is TRBJ1-2 and V is TRBV7-2, with 8 bases matching TRBD1. This CDR3 region has 15 residues. With V trimmed by 0 bases and J by 3 bases, 3 bases remained unmatched. The germline CDR1 and CDR2 sequences are SGHTA and FQGNSA. CDR3 DNA sequence: TGTGCCAGCAGCTTAGCCAGGGGGCGCGACTATGGCTACACCTTC. Its protein is CASSLARGRDYGYTF.

This clonotype was seen repeatedly, ten times or more. The J gene is TRBJ2-7, the V gene TRBV12-3 or TRBV12-4, with 9 bases that match TRBD1. CDR3 length: 14 amino acids. Trimming cost V 5 bases and J 4 bases; bases outside gene matches: 6. The CDR3 DNA reads TGTGCCAGCAGTGCCGGGACAGGGCTTTACGAGCAGTACTTC. Protein product: CASSAGTGLYEQYF.

This clonotype was observed a few times. CDR3 in DNA: TGCAGCGCCCCCGGTGGTCGGGGGGTCTACACCTTC. This sequence encodes CSAPGGRGVYTF. The chain couples TRBV29-1 to TRBJ1-2; TRBD1 might be the D (5 bases). V was cut by 7 bases and J by 10 bases, with 19 bases left in between. The germline V gene encodes CDR1 SQVTM and CDR2 ANQGSEA. The CDR3 runs 12 residues.

This clonotype has more than one count but fewer than ten. The CDR3 reads CASSLNLAGWNEQFF. The CDR3 DNA sequence: TGTGCCAGCAGTTTAAACCTAGCGGGGTGGAATGAGCAGTTCTTC. The gene calls are TRBV12-3 or TRBV12-4 and TRBJ2-1; 9 bases are shared with TRBD2. The CDR3 has 15 amino acids. V lost 2 bases to trimming and J lost 7 bases; unmatched junction nucleotides: 6.